Below, 25 T cell receptor beta chains from the same sample are listed, as sequenced in a study of cytomegalovirus exposure and HLA in healthy donors. In the PCR, 60 Vbeta and 13 Jbeta primers were used. TCRdb's table, derived via immunoSEQ multiplex PCR, lists solely in-frame clones and lacks some. Of fewer than 60,000 clones in the sample, 72% were seen once. Sequencing was done on a sample of PBMCs. The source of these receptors is a woman aged 45-60 years in good health and CMV-seropositive.

This clone was picked up a small number of times. The V and J genes are TRBV2 and TRBJ2-1; TRBD2 matches 8 bases. The V and J ends lost 0 bases and 8 bases, in that order; junction bases with no gene match: 6. This CDR3 has 15 residues. Germline V gives CDR1 SNHLY, CDR2 FYNNEI. Written as DNA, the CDR3 is TGTGCCAGCAGTGAAGCCGCGGGGGGTTTGTATGAGCAGTTCTTC. Translated: CASSEAAGGLYEQFF. The full variable domain, rest sourced from reference TRBV2 and TRBJ2-1, is EPEVTQTPSHQVTQMGQEVILRCVPISNHLYFYWYRQILGQKVEFLVSFYNNEISEKSEIFDDQFSVERPDGSNFTLKIRSTKLEDSAMYFCASSEAAGGLYEQFFGPGTRLTVL.

This sequence joins TRBV7-3 and TRBJ2-1; TRBD2 matches 11 bases. The CDR3 spans 18 residues. With V trimmed by 5 bases and J by 4 bases, 13 bases remained unmatched. Germline CDR1 is SGHTA and CDR2 is FQGTGA. CDR3 bases: TGTGCCAGCAGCCCCTCAGCTACTAGCGGGAGACGATACAATGAGCAGTTCTTC. Translated: CASSPSATSGRRYNEQFF.

This clone was recorded only once. The chain carries TRBV5-1 and TRBJ2-1; D is perhaps TRBD2 (6 bases). Germline V gene lookup returns CDR1 SGHRS and CDR2 YFSETQ. The CDR3 has 16 amino acids. V shed 4 bases and J shed 3 bases, with 17 bases lying between them. For the CDR3, the DNA is TGCGCCAGCAGCCCTGGCGGTGCGGGAAGCTACAATGAGCAGTTCTTC. This sequence encodes CASSPGGAGSYNEQFF.

The rearrangement joins TRBV27 to TRBJ1-5; D is ambiguous. CDR3 length: 15 amino acids. Trimming took 10 bases from V and 0 from J, leaving 16 bases between them. CDR1 is MNHEY and CDR2 is SMNVEV in the germline V gene (reference sequence). Here the CDR3 DNA reads TGTGCCACCTCAAAAGAGGGATATAGCAATCAGCCCCAGCATTTT. Amino acids: CATSKEGYSNQPQHF.

The chain carries TRBV5-1 and TRBJ2-7; TRBD2 is a possible D gene (6 bases). With 0 bases removed from V and 5 bases from J, the gap between germline ends came to 18 bases. The CDR3 is made up of 16 amino acids. Germline V gene sequence: CDR1 SGHRS, CDR2 YFSETQ. The CDR3 sequence is CASSLAEGGIPNEQYF. The CDR3 DNA follows: TGCGCCAGCAGCTTGGCCGAGGGAGGTATTCCGAACGAGCAGTACTTC.

The CDR3 loop reads CASSVGGTGNTEAFF. The CDR3 region has the DNA TGTGCCAGCAGCGTAGGGGGTACAGGGAACACTGAAGCTTTCTTT. This rearrangement joins TRBV9 to TRBJ1-1; D possibly corresponds to TRBD1 (5 bases). CDR1 and CDR2 from the germline V gene are SGDLS and YYNGEE. The CDR3 sequence is 15 residues long. V lost 0 bases and J 1 base, leaving 10 bases between the germline ends.

V is TRBV28 and J is TRBJ2-7; TRBD1 might be the D (5 bases). V was cut by 6 bases and J by 0 bases, with 12 bases left in between. CDR3 size: 14 residues. CDR1 is MDHEN, CDR2 SYDVKM, per germline. CDR3 sequence (DNA): TGTGCCAGCAGATGGACAACGAGCTCCTACGAGCAGTACTTC. Protein: CASRWTTSSYEQYF.

The V and J genes are TRBV7-2 and TRBJ2-3; TRBD2 agrees at 8 bases. Germline loops: CDR1 SGHTA, CDR2 FQGNSA. There are 17 residues in the CDR3. The trim removed 2 bases at V and 4 bases at J, leaving 11 bases unmatched. The DNA for the CDR3 is TGTGCCAGCAGCTTAAGAGCGGGGGATTTCTTGGCAGATACGCAGTATTTT. As protein: CASSLRAGDFLADTQYF.

This clone appeared once. This chain uses TRBV28 with TRBJ2-7; D perhaps matches TRBD2 (6 bases). Trimming cost V 1 base and J 3 bases, with 10 bases left between them. The CDR3 loop spans 14 amino acids. CDR1 and CDR2 (germline): MDHEN, SYDVKM. The CDR3 protein is CASSLSGESYEQYF. CDR3 in DNA: TGTGCCAGCAGTTTATCGGGAGAGAGCTACGAGCAGTACTTC.

Note on this clone: The sample contains more than one DNA sequence encoding this CDR3. This chain uses TRBV6-1 with TRBJ2-5; possible D gene TRBD1, 5 bases. The germline CDR1 and CDR2 sequences are MNHNS and SASEGT. Trimming removed 2 bases from V and 5 bases from J, with 18 bases in between. The CDR3 extends over 16 amino acids. CDR3 region: CASSESQFRAGETQYF. The CDR3 nucleotides are TGTGCCAGCAGTGAAAGCCAATTCAGGGCCGGGGAGACCCAGTACTTC.

The J gene is TRBJ2-5, the V gene TRBV6-5; TRBD1 matches at 8 bases. From germline, CDR1 is MNHEY and CDR2 SVGAGI. V lost 3 bases to trimming and J lost 4 bases; unmatched junction nucleotides: 4. The CDR3 covers 14 residues. The CDR3 coding sequence is TGTGCCAGCAGTTATAGCACAGGGGGAGAGACCCAGTACTTC. It codes for CASSYSTGGETQYF.

This clone was counted once. This rearrangement joins TRBV27 to TRBJ2-1; D remains unclear. CDR3 length: 12 residues. V was clipped by 7 bases and J by 6 bases, with 10 bases between them. Germline CDR1 reads MNHEY; CDR2 reads SMNVEV (reference sequence). CDR3 amino acids: CASMTLGNEQFF. DNA for the CDR3: TGTGCCAGCATGACCCTAGGCAATGAGCAGTTCTTC.

The chain joins TRBV25-1 to TRBJ1-2; tentatively, D is TRBD1 (5 bases). There are 14 residues in the CDR3. Deletions cut 5 bases from V and 8 bases from J, with 18 bases between. Per the germline V gene, CDR1 is MGHDK and CDR2 is SYGVNS. CDR3 bases: TGTGCCAGCAGTACCCAGACAGCGCTAGACGGCTACACCTTC. This translates into CASSTQTALDGYTF.

The gene calls are TRBV7-2 and TRBJ1-1; a weak D match, TRBD1 (6 bases). V was shortened by 0 bases and J by 8 bases, with 19 bases between the two germline ends. The CDR3 sequence is 16 residues long. Per the germline V gene, CDR1 is SGHTA and CDR2 is FQGNSA. This chain's CDR3 is CASSLALNRVGQEAFF. The CDR3, as DNA: TGTGCCAGCAGCTTAGCGCTCAACAGGGTTGGCCAAGAAGCTTTCTTT.

This chain joins TRBV7-2 and TRBJ2-1, with D possibly being TRBD2 (6 bases). The V gene's germline CDR1 is SGHTA and CDR2 FQGNSA. The CDR3 loop spans 15 amino acids. With 6 bases removed from V and 2 bases from J, the gap between germline ends came to 14 bases. This CDR3 is CASRETRGTYNEQFF. CDR3 nucleotides: TGTGCCAGCAGGGAGACTAGAGGGACCTACAATGAGCAGTTCTTC.

The J gene is TRBJ1-1, the V gene TRBV30; TRBD1 matches 9 bases. There are 15 residues in the CDR3. Germline V gene lookup returns CDR1 GTSNPN and CDR2 SVGIG (reference sequence). V lost 6 bases, J lost 0 bases, and 8 bases stayed unmatched. The CDR3 loop is CACGTGRSLNTEAFF. The DNA of the CDR3 is TGTGCCTGTGGGACAGGGAGGTCTTTGAACACTGAAGCTTTCTTT.

The chain recombines TRBV13 with TRBJ2-3; 10 bases are shared with TRBD1. This CDR3 contains 14 residues. Germline values: CDR1 PRHDT, CDR2 FYEKMQ (reference sequence). Germline trimming cut 5 bases from V and 10 bases from J; bases unmatched to any gene: 9. The CDR3 loop reads CASSPGQGRSAQYF. CDR3 coding DNA: TGTGCCAGCAGCCCGGGACAGGGGAGAAGTGCGCAGTATTTT.

Only a few counts were recorded for this clone. This chain links TRBV7-9 with TRBJ1-6, with D unclear. The CDR3 has 14 amino acids. Per the germline V gene, CDR1 is SEHNR and CDR2 is FQNEAQ (reference sequence). V gave up 4 bases and J gave up 5 bases, with 9 bases separating them. In nucleotides, the CDR3 is TGTGCCAGCAGCTCGGGTTGGGATAATTCACCCCTCCACTTT. This translates into CASSSGWDNSPLHF.

The chain links TRBV5-1 to TRBJ2-3; 8 nucleotides match TRBD1. CDR1 is SGHRS and CDR2 is YFSETQ in the germline V gene. This CDR3 is built from 16 residues. V gave up 5 bases and J gave up 5 bases; unmatched junction bases: 13. In nucleotides, the CDR3 is TGCGCCAGCAGGAGACAGGGGTCACAGGGTAGAGATACGCAGTATTTT. This encodes CASRRQGSQGRDTQYF.

J is TRBJ2-5 and V is TRBV4-3; a possible D gene is TRBD2 (6 bases). The CDR3 is 15 residues long. CDR1 LGHNA and CDR2 YSLEER come from the germline V gene. V gave up 0 bases and J gave up 9 bases, with 17 bases separating them. The CDR3 reads CASSQDRSGRRAQYF. Written as DNA, the CDR3 is TGCGCCAGCAGCCAAGATCGGTCGGGGAGGAGGGCCCAGTACTTC.

The rearrangement links TRBV19 to TRBJ1-1; D gene ambiguous. The CDR3 totals 13 residues. Between the trimmed V and J ends, which lost 4 bases and 1 base, there was a span of 7 bases. Looked up from germline, CDR1 is LNHDA and CDR2 is SQIVND (reference sequence). The CDR3 DNA is TGTGCCAGTAGTACAACGGGGAACACTGAAGCTTTCTTT. It yields the protein CASSTTGNTEAFF.

The gene calls are TRBV4-3 and TRBJ1-6, with 8 bases identical to TRBD1. V lost 2 bases and J lost 7; bases outside the gene matches: 10. The germline gives CDR1 LGHNA, CDR2 YSLEER. This CDR3 spans 17 amino acids. The DNA of the CDR3 is TGCGCCAGCAGCCAACAAACACCGGGACAGGTCAATTCACCCCTCCACTTT. Amino acid sequence: CASSQQTPGQVNSPLHF.

V is TRBV19 and J is TRBJ1-6; D might be TRBD1 (6 bases). Germline V gene lookup returns CDR1 LNHDA and CDR2 SQIVND (reference sequence). Trimming left V 5 bases short and J 9 bases short, with 14 bases between. The CDR3 sequence is 14 residues long. CDR3 nucleotides: TGTGCCAGTAGTCCACAGGGCGTGGCTTCACCCCTCCACTTT. Protein sequence: CASSPQGVASPLHF.

In this sample, this clone turned up once. The J gene is TRBJ2-1, the V gene TRBV5-1, with 9 bases matching TRBD2. V dropped 5 bases and J dropped 9; count of bases not matched to a gene: 12. The CDR3 totals 15 residues. Germline V gene sequence: CDR1 SGHRS, CDR2 YFSETQ. CDR3 sequence reads: CASSLSGGGAGEQFF. CDR3 nucleotide sequence: TGCGCCAGCAGTTTGAGTGGCGGGGGGGCCGGTGAGCAGTTCTTC.

The chain has TRBV10-3 and TRBJ2-2; 10 nucleotides match TRBD2. CDR3 length equals 16 residues. V lost 6 bases and J lost 4; bases outside the gene matches: 8. The germline V gene has CDR1 ENHRY and CDR2 SYGVKD. CDR3: CAISQGSGRVTGELFF. CDR3 bases: TGTGCCATCAGCCAGGGGAGCGGGAGGGTCACCGGGGAGCTGTTTTTT.